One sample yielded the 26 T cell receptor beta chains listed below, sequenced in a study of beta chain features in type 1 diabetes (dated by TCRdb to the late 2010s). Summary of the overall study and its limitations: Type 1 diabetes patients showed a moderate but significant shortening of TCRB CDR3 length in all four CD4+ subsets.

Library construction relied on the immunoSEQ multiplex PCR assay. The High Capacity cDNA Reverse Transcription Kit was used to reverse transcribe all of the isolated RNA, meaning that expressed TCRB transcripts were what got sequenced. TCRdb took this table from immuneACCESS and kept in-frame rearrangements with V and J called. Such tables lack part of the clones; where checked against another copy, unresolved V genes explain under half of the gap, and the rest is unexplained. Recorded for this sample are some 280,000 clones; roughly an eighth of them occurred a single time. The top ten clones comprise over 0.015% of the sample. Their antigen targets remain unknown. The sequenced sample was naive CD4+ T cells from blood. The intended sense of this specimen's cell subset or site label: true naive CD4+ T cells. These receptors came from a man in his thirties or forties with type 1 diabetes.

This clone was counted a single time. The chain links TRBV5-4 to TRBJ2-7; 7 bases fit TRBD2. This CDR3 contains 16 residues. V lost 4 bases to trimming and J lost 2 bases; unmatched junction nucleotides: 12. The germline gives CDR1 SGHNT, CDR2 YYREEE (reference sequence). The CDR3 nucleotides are TGTGCCAGCAGCCAAGTCGGCGGGAGTAAAGCCTACGAGCAGTACTTC. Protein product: CASSQVGGSKAYEQYF.

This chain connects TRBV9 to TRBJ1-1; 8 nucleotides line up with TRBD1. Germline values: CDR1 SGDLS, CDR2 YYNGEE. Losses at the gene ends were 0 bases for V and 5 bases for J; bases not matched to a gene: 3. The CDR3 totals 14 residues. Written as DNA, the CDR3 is TGTGCCAGCAGCGTAGTCAGGGGGCCAACTGAAGCTTTCTTT. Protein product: CASSVVRGPTEAFF.

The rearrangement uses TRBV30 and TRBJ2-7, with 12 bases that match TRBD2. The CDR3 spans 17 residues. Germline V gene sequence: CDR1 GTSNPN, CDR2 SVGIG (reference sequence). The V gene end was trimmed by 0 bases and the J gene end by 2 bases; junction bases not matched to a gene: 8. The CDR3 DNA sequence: TGTGCCTGGAGTGTTGGGCGGACTAGCGGGACTCCCTACGAGCAGTACTTC. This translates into CAWSVGRTSGTPYEQYF. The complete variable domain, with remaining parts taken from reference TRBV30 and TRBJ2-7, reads SQTIHQWPATLVQPVGSPLSLECTVEGTSNPNLYWYRQAAGRGLQLLFYSVGIGQISSEVPQNLSASRPQDRQFILSSKKLLLSDSGFYLCAWSVGRTSGTPYEQYFGPGTRLTVT.

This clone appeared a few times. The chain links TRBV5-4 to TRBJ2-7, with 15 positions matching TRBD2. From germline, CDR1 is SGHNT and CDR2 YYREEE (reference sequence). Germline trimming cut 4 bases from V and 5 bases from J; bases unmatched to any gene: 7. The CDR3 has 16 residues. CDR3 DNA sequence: TGTGCCAGCAGCCAGGGACTAGCGGGAGGCCGGGACGAGCAGTACTTC. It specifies CASSQGLAGGRDEQYF.

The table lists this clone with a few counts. Here the CDR3 DNA reads TGTGCCAGCAGCGATACTAGCGGGAGAGCAAATGAGCAGTTCTTC. This encodes CASSDTSGRANEQFF. The genes are TRBV28 and TRBJ2-1; TRBD2 matches at 11 bases. V was pared by 6 bases and J by 7 bases, with 8 bases of the junction left unmatched. Per germline, CDR1 MDHEN and CDR2 SYDVKM. This CDR3 is built from 15 residues.

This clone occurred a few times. CDR3 loop: CASMVGRGYNEQFF. The CDR3 DNA sequence: TGTGCCAGTATGGTCGGTCGGGGATACAATGAGCAGTTCTTC. The chain has TRBV19 and TRBJ2-1, with D perhaps matching TRBD2 (5 bases). Germline loops: CDR1 LNHDA, CDR2 SQIVND (reference sequence). The CDR3 loop spans 14 amino acids. Deletions cut 7 bases from V and 4 bases from J, with 14 bases between.

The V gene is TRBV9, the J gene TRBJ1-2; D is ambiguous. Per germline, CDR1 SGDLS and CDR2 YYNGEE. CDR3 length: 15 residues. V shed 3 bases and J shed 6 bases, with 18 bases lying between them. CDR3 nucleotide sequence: TGTGCCAGCAGCGCGTCCGGGTTCCTCGACGATGGCTACACCTTC. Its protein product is CASSASGFLDDGYTF.

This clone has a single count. The CDR3 DNA reads as TGCGCCAGCAGCTCGAGGCCTCCGGTGGGTGTAAGACAGGTACCGTACGAGCAGTACTTC. Translating it yields CASSSRPPVGVRQVPYEQYF. This chain links TRBV5-1 with TRBJ2-7; D is possibly TRBD1 (6 bases). The CDR3 is 20 amino acids. Looked up from germline, CDR1 is SGHRS and CDR2 is YFSETQ. V lost 3 bases to trimming and J lost 4 bases, with 32 bases between them.

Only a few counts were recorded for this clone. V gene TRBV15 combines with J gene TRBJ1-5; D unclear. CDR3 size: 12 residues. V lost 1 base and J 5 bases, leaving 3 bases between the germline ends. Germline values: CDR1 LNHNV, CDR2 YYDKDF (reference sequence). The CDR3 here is CATSRGDQPQHF. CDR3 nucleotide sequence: TGTGCCACCAGCAGAGGAGATCAGCCCCAGCATTTT.

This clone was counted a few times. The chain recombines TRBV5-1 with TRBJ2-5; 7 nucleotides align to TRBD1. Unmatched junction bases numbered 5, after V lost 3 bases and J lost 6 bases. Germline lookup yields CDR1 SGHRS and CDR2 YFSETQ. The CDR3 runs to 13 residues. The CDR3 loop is CASSSRQGQTQYF. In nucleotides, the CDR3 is TGCGCCAGCAGCTCGAGACAGGGACAGACCCAGTACTTC.

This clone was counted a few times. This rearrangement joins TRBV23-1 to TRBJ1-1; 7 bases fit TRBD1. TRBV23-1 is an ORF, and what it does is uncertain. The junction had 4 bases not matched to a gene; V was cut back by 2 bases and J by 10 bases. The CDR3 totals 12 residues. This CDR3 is CASSQGGGRAFF. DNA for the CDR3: TGCGCCAGCAGTCAAGGAGGGGGCCGAGCTTTCTTT.

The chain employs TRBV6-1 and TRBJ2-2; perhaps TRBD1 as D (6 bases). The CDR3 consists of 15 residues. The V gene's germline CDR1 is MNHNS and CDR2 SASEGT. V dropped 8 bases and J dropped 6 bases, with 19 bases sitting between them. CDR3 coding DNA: TGTGCCAGCGTCTCCTCAAGGGGGTCCCCCGGGGAGCTGTTTTTT. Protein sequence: CASVSSRGSPGELFF.

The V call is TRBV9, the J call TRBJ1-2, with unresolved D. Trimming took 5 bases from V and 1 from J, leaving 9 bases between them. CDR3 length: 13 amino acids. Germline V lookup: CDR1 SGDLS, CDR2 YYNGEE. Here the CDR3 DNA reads TGTGCCAGCAGTCCCTCTTATAACTATGGCTACACCTTC. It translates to CASSPSYNYGYTF. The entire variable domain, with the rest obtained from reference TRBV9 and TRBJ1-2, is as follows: DSGVTQTPKHLITATGQRVTLRCSPRSGDLSVYWYQQSLDQGLQFLIQYYNGEERAKGNILERFSAQQFPDLHSELNLSSLELGDSALYFCASSPSYNYGYTFGSGTRLTVV.

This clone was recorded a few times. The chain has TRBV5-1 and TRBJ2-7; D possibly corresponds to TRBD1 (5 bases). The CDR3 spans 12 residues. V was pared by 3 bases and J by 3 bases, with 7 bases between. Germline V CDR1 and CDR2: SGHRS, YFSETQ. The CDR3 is CASSSDSYEQYF. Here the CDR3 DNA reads TGCGCCAGCAGCTCAGACAGCTACGAGCAGTACTTC. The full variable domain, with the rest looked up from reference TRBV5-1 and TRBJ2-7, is KAGVTQTPRYLIKTRGQQVTLSCSPISGHRSVSWYQQTPGQGLQFLFEYFSETQRNKGNFPGRFSGRQFSNSRSEMNVSTLELGDSALYLCASSSDSYEQYFGPGTRLTVT.

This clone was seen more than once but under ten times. CDR3 sequence (DNA): TGTGCCAGCGGGGACAGGGGGGCCTACGAGCAGTACTTC. Its translation: CASGDRGAYEQYF. The chain uses TRBV6-5 and TRBJ2-7; 11 bases map to TRBD1. Germline values: CDR1 MNHEY, CDR2 SVGAGI. The CDR3 loop spans 13 amino acids. V lost 8 bases, J lost 2 bases, and 2 bases stayed unmatched.

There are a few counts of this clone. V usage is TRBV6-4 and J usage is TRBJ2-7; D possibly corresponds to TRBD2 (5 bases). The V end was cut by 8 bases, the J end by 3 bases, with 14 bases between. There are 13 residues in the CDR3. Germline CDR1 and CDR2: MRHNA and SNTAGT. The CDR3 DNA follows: TGTGCCAGCCCCGGGATGGGCCTCTACGAGCAGTACTTC. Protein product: CASPGMGLYEQYF.

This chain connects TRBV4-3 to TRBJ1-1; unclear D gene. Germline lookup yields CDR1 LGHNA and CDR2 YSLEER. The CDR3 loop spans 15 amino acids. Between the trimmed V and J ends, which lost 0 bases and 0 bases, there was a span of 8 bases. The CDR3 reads CASSQDGQLNTEAFF. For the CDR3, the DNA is TGCGCCAGCAGCCAAGATGGGCAACTGAACACTGAAGCTTTCTTT.

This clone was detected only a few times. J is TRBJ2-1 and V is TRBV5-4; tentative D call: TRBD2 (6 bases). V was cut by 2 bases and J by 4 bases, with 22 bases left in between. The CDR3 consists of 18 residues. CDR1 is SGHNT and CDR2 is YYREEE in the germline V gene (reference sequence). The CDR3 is CASSLALGTPGTYNEQFF. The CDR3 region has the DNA TGTGCCAGCAGCTTAGCACTCGGGACCCCTGGGACTTACAATGAGCAGTTCTTC.

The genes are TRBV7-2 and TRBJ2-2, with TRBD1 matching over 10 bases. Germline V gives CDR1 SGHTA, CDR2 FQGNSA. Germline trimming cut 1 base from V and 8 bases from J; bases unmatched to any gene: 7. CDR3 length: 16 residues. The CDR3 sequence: CASSLVVTGGSGELFF. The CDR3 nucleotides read TGTGCCAGCAGCTTAGTGGTGACAGGGGGCTCAGGGGAGCTGTTTTTT.

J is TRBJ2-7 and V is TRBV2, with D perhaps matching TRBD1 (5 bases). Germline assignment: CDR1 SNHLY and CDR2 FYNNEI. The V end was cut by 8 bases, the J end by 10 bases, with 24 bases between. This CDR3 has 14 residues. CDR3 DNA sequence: TGTGCCAGCGGCCTACAGGCCCTGATAGTCGACCAGTACTTC. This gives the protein CASGLQALIVDQYF. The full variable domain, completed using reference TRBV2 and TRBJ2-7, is EPEVTQTPSHQVTQMGQEVILRCVPISNHLYFYWYRQILGQKVEFLVSFYNNEISEKSEIFDDQFSVERPDGSNFTLKIRSTKLEDSAMYFCASGLQALIVDQYFGPGTRLTVT.

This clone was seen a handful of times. CDR3 sequence: CASSQVRGTGNTIYF. CDR3 nucleotide sequence: TGTGCCAGCAGCCAAGTTCGGGGTACGGGAAACACCATATATTTT. This chain connects TRBV14 to TRBJ1-3; D is uncertain. Trimming stripped 1 base from V and 4 bases from J, with 11 bases between. The germline gives CDR1 SGHDN, CDR2 FVKESK. The CDR3 length is 15 residues.

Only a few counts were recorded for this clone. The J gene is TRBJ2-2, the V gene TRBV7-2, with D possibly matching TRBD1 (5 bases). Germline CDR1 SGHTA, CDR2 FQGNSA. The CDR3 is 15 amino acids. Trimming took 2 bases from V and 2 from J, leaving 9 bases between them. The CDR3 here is CASSLRGSNTGELFF. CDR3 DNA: TGTGCCAGCAGCTTAAGGGGTTCAAACACCGGGGAGCTGTTTTTT. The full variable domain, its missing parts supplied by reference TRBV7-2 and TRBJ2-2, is GAGVSQSPSNKVTEKGKDVELRCDPISGHTALYWYRQSLGQGLEFLIYFQGNSAPDKSGLPSDRFSAERTGGSVSTLTIQRTQQEDSAVYLCASSLRGSNTGELFFGEGSRLTVL.

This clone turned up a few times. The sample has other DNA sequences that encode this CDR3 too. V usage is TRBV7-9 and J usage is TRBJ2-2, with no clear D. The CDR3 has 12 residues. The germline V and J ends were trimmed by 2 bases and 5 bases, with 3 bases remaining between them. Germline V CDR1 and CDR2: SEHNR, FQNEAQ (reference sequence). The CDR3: CASSLLTGELFF. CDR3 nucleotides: TGTGCCAGCAGCTTATTAACCGGGGAGCTGTTTTTT. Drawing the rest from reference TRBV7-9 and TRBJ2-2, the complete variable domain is DTGVSQNPRHKITKRGQNVTFRCDPISEHNRLYWYRQTLGQGPEFLTYFQNEAQLEKSRLLSDRFSAERPKGSFSTLEIQRTEQGDSAMYLCASSLLTGELFFGEGSRLTVL.

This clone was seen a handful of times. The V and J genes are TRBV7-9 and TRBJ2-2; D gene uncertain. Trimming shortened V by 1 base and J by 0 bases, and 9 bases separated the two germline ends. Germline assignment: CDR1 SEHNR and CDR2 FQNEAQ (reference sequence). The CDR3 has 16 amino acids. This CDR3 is CASSLGKTSNTGELFF. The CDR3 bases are TGTGCCAGCAGCTTAGGGAAGACATCGAACACCGGGGAGCTGTTTTTT.

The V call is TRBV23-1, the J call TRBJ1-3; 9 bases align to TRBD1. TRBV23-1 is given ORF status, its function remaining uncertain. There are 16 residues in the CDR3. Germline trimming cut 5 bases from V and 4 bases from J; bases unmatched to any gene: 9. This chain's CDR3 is CASSKLGQGGGNTIYF. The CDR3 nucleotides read TGCGCCAGCAGTAAACTGGGACAGGGCGGAGGAAACACCATATATTTT.

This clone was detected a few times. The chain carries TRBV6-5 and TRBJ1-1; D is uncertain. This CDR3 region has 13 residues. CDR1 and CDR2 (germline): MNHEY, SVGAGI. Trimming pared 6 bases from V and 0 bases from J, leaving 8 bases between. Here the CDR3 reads CASSVGVNTEAFF. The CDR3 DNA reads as TGTGCCAGCAGCGTTGGAGTGAACACTGAAGCTTTCTTT.